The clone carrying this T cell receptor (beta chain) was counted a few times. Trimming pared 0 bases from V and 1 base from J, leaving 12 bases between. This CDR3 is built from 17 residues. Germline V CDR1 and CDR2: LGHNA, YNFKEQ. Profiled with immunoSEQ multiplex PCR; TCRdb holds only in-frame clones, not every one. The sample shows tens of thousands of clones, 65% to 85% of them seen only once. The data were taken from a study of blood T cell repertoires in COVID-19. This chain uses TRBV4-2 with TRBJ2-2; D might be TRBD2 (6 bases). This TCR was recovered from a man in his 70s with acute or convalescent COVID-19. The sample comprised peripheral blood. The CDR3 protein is CASSQDTRRGNTGELFF. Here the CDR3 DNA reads TGTGCCAGCAGCCAAGATACCCGGCGGGGGAACACCGGGGAGCTGTTTTTT.